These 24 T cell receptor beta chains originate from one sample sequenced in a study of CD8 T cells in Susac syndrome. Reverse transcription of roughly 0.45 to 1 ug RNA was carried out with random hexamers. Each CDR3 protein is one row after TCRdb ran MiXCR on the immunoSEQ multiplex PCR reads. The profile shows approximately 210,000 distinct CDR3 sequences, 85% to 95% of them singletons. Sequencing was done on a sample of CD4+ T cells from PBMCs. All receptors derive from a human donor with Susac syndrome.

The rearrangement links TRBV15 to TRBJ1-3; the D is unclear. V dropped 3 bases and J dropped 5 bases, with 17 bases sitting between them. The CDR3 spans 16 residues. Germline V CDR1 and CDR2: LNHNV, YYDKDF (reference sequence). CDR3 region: CATSSKAFPIRNTIYF. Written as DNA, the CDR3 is TGTGCCACCAGCAGCAAGGCCTTCCCGATCCGAAACACCATATATTTT.

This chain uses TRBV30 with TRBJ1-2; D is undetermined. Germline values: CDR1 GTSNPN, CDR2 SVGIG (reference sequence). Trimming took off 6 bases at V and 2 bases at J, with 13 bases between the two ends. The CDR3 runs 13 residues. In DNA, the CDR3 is TGTGCCTGCATCCGGAGGTCCAACTATGGCTACACCTTC. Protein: CACIRRSNYGYTF.

The CDR3 DNA reads as TGTGCCAGCAGGGTCGGCGACGGGGCTAATTCACCCCTCCACTTT. This translates into CASRVGDGANSPLHF. V and J are TRBV12-3 or TRBV12-4 and TRBJ1-6, with a weak D call TRBD1 (5 bases). V was shortened by 6 bases and J by 6 bases, with 15 bases between the two germline ends. The CDR3 totals 15 residues.

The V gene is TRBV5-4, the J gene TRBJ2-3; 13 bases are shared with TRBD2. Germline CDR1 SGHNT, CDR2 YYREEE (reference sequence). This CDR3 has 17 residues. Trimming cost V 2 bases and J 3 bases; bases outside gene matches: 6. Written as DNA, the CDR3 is TGTGCCAGCAGCTTAGGTACTAGCGGGGGGGAGACAGATACGCAGTATTTT. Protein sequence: CASSLGTSGGETDTQYF.

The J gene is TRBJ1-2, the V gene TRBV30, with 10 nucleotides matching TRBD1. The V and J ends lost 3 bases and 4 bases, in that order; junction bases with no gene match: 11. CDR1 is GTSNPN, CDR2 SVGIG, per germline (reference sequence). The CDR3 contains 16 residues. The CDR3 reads CAWRPLDRGRFYGYTF. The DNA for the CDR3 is TGTGCCTGGAGGCCCCTTGACAGGGGGCGCTTCTATGGCTACACCTTC.

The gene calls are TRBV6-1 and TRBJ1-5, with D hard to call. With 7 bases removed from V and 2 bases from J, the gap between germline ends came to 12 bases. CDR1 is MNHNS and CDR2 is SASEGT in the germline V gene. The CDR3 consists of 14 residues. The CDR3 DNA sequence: TGTGCCAGCACATCGGCCAGTCGCAATCAGCCCCAGCATTTT. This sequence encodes CASTSASRNQPQHF.

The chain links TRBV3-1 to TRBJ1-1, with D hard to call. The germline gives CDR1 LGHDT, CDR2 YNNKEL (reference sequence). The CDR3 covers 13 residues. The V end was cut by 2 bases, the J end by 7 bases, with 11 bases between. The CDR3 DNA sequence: TGTGCCAGCAGCCAAAGCCTAAGTATTGAAGCTTTCTTT. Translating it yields CASSQSLSIEAFF.

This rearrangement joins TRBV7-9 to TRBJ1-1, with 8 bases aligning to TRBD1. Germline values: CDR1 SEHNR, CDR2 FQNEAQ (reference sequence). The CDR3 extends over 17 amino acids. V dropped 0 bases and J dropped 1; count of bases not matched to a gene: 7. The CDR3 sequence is CASSLASGQGENTEAFF. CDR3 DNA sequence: TGTGCCAGCAGCTTAGCTAGCGGACAGGGAGAGAACACTGAAGCTTTCTTT.

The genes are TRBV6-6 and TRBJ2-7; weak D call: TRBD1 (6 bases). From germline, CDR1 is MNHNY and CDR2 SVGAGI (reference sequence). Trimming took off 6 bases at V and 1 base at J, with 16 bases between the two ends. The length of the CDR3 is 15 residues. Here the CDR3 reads CASRGDQGRSYEQYF. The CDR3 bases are TGTGCCAGCAGGGGAGATCAGGGGCGATCCTACGAGCAGTACTTC.

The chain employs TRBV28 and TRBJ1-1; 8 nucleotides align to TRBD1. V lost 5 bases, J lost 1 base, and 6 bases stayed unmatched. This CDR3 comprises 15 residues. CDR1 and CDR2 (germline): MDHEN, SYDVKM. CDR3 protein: CASSPPTGANTEAFF. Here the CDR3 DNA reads TGTGCCAGCAGTCCCCCGACAGGGGCGAACACTGAAGCTTTCTTT.

The CDR3 DNA follows: TGTGCCAGCAGCTTGCGGGGTATGAGCGGAGAGACCCAGTACTTC. Its protein product is CASSLRGMSGETQYF. The J gene is TRBJ2-5, the V gene TRBV5-4, with D possibly matching TRBD2 (5 bases). CDR3 length: 15 amino acids. CDR1 is SGHNT and CDR2 is YYREEE in the germline V gene (reference sequence). Trimming took 1 base from V and 4 from J, leaving 14 bases between them.

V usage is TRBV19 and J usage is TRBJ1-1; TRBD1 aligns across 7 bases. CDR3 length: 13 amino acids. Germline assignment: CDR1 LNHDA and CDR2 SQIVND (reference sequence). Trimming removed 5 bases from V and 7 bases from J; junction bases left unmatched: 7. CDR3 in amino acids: CASSYLRDSEAFF. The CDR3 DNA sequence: TGTGCCAGTAGTTACCTCCGGGACAGTGAAGCTTTCTTT.

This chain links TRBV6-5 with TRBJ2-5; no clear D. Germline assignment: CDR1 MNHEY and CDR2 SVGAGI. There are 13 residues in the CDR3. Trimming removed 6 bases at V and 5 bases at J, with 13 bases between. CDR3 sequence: CASSTALKETQYF. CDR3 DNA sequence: TGTGCCAGCAGCACCGCCCTAAAGGAGACCCAGTACTTC.

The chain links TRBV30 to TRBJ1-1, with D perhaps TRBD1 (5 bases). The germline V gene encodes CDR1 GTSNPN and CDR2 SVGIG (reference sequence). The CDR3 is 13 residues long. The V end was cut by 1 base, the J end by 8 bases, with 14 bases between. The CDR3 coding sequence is TGTGCCTGGAGTGGGGACCGGGGCTGGGAAGCTTTCTTT. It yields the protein CAWSGDRGWEAFF.

CDR3 in DNA: TGTGCCAGCAGTTACAGGACGATCCCCAAAAACATTCAGTACTTC. Translation: CASSYRTIPKNIQYF. V usage is TRBV6-2 or TRBV6-3 and J usage is TRBJ2-4; D unresolved. V lost 2 bases, J lost 2 bases, and 10 bases lay in between. Germline assignment: CDR1 MNHEY and CDR2 SVGEGT. This CDR3 is 15 amino acids long.

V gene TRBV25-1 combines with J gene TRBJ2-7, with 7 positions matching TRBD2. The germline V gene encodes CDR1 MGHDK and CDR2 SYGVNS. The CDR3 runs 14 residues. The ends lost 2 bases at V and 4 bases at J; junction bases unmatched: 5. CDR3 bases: TGTGCCAGCAGTGAAGCGGGGGTGGGTTACGAGCAGTACTTC. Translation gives CASSEAGVGYEQYF.

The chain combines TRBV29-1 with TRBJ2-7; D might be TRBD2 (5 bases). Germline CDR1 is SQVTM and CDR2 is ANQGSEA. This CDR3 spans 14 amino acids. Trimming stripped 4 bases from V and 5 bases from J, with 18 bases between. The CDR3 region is CSVVVITSRNEQYF. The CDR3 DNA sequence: TGCAGCGTTGTCGTAATCACTAGTCGCAACGAGCAGTACTTC.

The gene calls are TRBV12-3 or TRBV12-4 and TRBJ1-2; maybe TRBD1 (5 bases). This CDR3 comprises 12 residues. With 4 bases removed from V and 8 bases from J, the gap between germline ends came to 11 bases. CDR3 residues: CASSSQGGGYTF. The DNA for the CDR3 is TGTGCCAGCAGTTCCCAGGGTGGCGGCTACACCTTC.

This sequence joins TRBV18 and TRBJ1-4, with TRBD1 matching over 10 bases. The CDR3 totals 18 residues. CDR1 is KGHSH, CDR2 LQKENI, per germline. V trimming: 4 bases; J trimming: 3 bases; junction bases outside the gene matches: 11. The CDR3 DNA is TGTGCCAGCTCACTAAAACTGACAGGGGGCACTTCTAATGAAAAACTGTTTTTT. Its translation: CASSLKLTGGTSNEKLFF.

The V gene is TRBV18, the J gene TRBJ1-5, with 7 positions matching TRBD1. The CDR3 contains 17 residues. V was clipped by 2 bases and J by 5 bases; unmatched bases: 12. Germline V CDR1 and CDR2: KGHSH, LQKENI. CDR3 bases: TGTGCCAGCTCACCAGATGTGGCCCCCAGGGGGGATCAGCCCCAGCATTTT. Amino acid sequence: CASSPDVAPRGDQPQHF.

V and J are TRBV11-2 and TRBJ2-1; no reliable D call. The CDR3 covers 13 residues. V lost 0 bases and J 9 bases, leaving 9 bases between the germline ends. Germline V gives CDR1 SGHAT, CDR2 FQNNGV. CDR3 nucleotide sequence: TGTGCCAGCAGCTTAGATATCACGGGTGAGCAGTTCTTC. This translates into CASSLDITGEQFF.

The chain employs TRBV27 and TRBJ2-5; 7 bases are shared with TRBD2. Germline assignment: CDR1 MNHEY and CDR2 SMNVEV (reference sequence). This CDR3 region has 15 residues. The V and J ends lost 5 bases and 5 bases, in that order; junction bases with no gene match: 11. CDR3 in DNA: TGTGCCAGCAGTAGAGATCAGCGGGGAGCGGAGACCCAGTACTTC. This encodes CASSRDQRGAETQYF.

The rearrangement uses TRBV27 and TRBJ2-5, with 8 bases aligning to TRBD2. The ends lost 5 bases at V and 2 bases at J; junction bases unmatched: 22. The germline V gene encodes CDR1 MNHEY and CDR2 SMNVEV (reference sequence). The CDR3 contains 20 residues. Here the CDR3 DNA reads TGTGCCAGCAGTCCGGTCCCAATTGCGGGGGGCCCAGCACAGCAAGAGACCCAGTACTTC. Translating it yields CASSPVPIAGGPAQQETQYF.

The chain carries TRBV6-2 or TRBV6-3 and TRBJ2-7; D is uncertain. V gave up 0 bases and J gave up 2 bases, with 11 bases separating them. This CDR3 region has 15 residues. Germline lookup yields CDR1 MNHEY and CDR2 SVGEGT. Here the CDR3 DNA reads TGTGCCAGCAGTTACTCGACGGACGGTACCTACGAGCAGTACTTC. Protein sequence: CASSYSTDGTYEQYF.